Listed here is a single TCR beta chain. This CDR3 spans 16 amino acids. J gave up 4 bases and V 6 bases, and 8 bases lay outside the gene matches. CDR1 and CDR2 (germline): MNHEY, SMNVEV (reference sequence). TCRdb keeps only in-frame clones here, not all; method: immunoSEQ multiplex PCR. The data show 550,000 to 650,000 clones, 90% to 97% seen once. The record originates from a study of shared clonotypes between healthy human individuals. In the study overall: Per donor, CD8 memory used one plate, CD8 naive used two, CD4 memory used three and CD4 naive used three.

In the naive CD8 group, cells lacked CD45RO and were positively selected for CCR7, so terminally differentiated effector memory CD45RA+ cells were left out. The donors were adults (healthy and HIV-negative) with no recent acute infections or vaccinations. The chain employs TRBV27 and TRBJ2-1; 11 nucleotides match TRBD2. This sequence originates from a woman aged 25 to 39 in good health. The sequenced material came from naive CD8+ T cells sorted from blood. CDR3 in DNA: TGTGCCAGCAGCTTCGGGCTAGCGGGAGGTTACAATGAGCAGTTCTTC. Translated: CASSFGLAGGYNEQFF.